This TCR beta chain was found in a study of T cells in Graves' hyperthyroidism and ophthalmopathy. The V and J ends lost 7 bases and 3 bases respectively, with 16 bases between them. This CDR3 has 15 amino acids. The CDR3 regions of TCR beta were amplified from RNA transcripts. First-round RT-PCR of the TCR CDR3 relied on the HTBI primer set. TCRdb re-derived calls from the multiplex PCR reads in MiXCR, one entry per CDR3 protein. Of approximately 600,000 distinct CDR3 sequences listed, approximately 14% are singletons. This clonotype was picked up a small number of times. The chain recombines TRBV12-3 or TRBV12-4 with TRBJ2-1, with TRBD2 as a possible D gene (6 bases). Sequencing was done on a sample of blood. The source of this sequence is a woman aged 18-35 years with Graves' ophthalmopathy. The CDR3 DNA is TGTGCCAGCACCCCACCGGGACTTAACTACAATGAGCAGTTCTTC. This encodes CASTPPGLNYNEQFF.